The source of this TCR beta chain is a study of control samples from healthy donors and cancer patients. Sequencing used immunoSEQ multiplex PCR; TCRdb keeps in-frame clones, though not all of them. The table records approximately 150,000 clones, around 92% of them present only once. This CDR3 contains 11 residues. As to this clone: Germline and junction disagree at one end, which may indicate a read error.

This clonotype was obtained from a woman between 40 and 55 years old in good health. Sequencing was done on a sample of blood. The chain has TRBV12-3 or TRBV12-4 and TRBJ1-2; D is unresolved. As DNA, the CDR3 is TGTGCCAGCACCGGATACGGCCTTGGTTCGTTC. Residues: CASTGYGLGSF.